This T cell receptor (beta chain) stems from a study of human T cells and chemical hapten exposure. Study-wide findings and caveats: Expanded TCR counts at PT1 were positively correlated with the patch test score.

One entry per CDR3 protein results from TCRdb running MiXCR on the RACE reads. The table lists tens of thousands of distinct CDR3 sequences, roughly 9.8% of them singletons. This sample's time point: pre-sensitization, week 0. Specified treatment: therapeutic diphenylcyclopropenone sensitization with weekly scalp DPC. CDR1 SEHNR and CDR2 FQNEAQ come from the germline V gene (reference sequence). The junction had 17 bases not matched to a gene; V was cut back by 5 bases and J by 4 bases. CDR3 length: 18 amino acids. This clonotype was seen a handful of times. Its antigen is not identified. The V call is TRBV7-9, the J call TRBJ2-3; TRBD2 matches at 8 bases. The origin of this receptor is a woman in her forties or fifties with alopecia areata. Some clones in this sample may be carry-over from other donors' samples. Sequenced here: whole blood, sampled in connection with sensitization to the hapten diphenylcyclopropenone (DPC). The CDR3 spells CASSHPLRGGSIADTQYF. The CDR3 nucleotides read TGTGCCAGCAGCCACCCCCTCCGGGGGGGGTCCATCGCAGATACGCAGTATTTT.